This T cell receptor (beta chain) was captured by sequencing in a study of blood T cell repertoires in COVID-19 (TCRdb year 2020). Notes on the research overall: Samples from collaborators originated in the United States, Italy and Spain and spanned both the acute and convalescent phases of COVID-19. The material from the prospective study consisted of cDNA or gDNA derived from T cells, B-cell-depleted T cells, or PBMCs. Deeply sampled blood TCRbeta repertoires from subjects exposed to, actively infected with, or recovered from COVID-19 were included in the dataset. A freely available public database, intended as a resource for researchers studying the immune response to SARS-CoV-2, is where the repertoires were released. The samples were drawn from the first 160 participants of the ongoing ImmuneRACE study and from more than 1,000 subjects provided by 6 global collaborators. Sample metadata almost always included a de-identified subject ID, COVID-19 status, age in years and sex. HLA class I and class II types, where available, came from metadata supplied by the sample provider rather than from assay-based typing. Results the study describes overall, beyond this receptor: The quantity of clinical and demographic metadata differed by source and by participant and was supplied without curation.

The collaborating institutions used their own protocols to collect whole blood in K2EDTA tubes. For TCRbeta analysis, collaborators shipped samples in one of three forms: frozen whole blood, isolated PBMCs, or DNA extracted from either of those sample types. The immunoSEQ Assay, a bias-controlled multiplex PCR, was used to amplify TCRbeta CDR3 regions from genomic DNA. The published analysis was carried out like this. Nucleated cell counts per sample were estimated from amplification of reference gene primers within the assay. Sequence reads were collapsed and filtered to measure the absolute abundance of every unique TCRbeta CDR3 rearrangement. For each sample, productive Simpson clonality was calculated as the square root of Simpson's diversity index across productive rearrangements. TCRdb re-hosts the immuneACCESS table, in-frame sequences only. Its copies lack some clones; in the studies checked, an unresolved V gene accounts for under half of them, and the cause for the rest is not known. V and J calls and clone size are as listed in that table; D and trimming were resolved from the DNA. This sample has over 80,000 clones in its table, and about 89% of those were observed once. The ten largest clones take up under 13% of the sample.

This clone was seen many times. This receptor's antigen is unknown. There are no base qualities to consult, and no much larger clone falls within one base. Sequencing input: peripheral blood. The sequence derives from a man in his fifties or sixties with acute or convalescent COVID-19.

The nucleotide sequence reads TGTGCCTGGAGTTGGGCAGCTGGAAACACCATATATTTT. Translated, it gives CAWSWAAGNTIYF. In this chain, TRBV30 is recombined with TRBJ1-3, with the D gene not clear enough to name. CDR1 is given as GTSNPN and CDR2 as SVGIG, both from the germline V gene (reference sequence). The CDR3 holds 13 amino acids from the cysteine to the phenylalanine. The DNA shown is the 39-base CDR3, in frame from base 1. V is shortened by 2 bases, J by 2 bases, and the region joining them spans 7 bases.